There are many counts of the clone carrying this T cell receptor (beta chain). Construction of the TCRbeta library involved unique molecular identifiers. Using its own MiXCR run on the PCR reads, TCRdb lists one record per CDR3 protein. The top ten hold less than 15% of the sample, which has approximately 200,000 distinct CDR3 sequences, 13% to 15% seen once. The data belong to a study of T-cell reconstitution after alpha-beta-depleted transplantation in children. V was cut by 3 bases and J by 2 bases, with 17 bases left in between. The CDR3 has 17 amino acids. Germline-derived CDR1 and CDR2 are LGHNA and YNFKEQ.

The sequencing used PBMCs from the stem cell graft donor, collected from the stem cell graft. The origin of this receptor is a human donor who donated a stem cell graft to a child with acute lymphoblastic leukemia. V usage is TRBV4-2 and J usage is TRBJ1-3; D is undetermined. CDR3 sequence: CASSHNGSRIAGNTIYF. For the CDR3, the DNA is TGTGCCAGCAGCCATAACGGTTCTAGGATAGCTGGAAACACCATATATTTT.